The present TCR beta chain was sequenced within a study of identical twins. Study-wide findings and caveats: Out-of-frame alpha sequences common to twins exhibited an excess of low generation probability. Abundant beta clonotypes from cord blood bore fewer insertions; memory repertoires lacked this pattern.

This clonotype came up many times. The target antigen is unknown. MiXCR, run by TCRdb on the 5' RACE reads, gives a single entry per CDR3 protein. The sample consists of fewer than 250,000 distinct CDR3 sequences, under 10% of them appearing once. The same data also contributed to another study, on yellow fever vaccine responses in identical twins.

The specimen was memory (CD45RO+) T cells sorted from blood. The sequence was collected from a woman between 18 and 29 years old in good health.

CDR3 region: CATTNRGDTGELFF. CDR3 sequence (DNA): TGTGCCACCACCAACAGGGGTGACACCGGGGAGCTGTTTTTT. This chain uses TRBV15 with TRBJ2-2, with 7 bases aligning to TRBD1. CDR3 length: 14 residues. Germline V gene data show CDR1 as LNHNV and CDR2 as YYDKDF (reference sequence). V dropped 7 bases and J dropped 3; count of bases not matched to a gene: 5.